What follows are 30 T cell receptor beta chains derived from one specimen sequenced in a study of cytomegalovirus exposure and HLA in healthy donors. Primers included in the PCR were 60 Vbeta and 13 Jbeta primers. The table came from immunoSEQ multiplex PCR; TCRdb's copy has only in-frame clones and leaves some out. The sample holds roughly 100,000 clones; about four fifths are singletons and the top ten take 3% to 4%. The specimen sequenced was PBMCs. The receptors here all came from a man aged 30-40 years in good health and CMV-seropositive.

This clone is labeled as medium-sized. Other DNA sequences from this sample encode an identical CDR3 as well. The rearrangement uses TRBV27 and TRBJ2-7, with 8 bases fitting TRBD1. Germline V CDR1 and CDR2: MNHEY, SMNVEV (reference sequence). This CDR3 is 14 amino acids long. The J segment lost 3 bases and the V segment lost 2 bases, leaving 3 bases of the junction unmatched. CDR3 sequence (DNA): TGTGCCAGCAGTTTACAGGGGGCGAACTACGAGCAGTACTTC. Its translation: CASSLQGANYEQYF.

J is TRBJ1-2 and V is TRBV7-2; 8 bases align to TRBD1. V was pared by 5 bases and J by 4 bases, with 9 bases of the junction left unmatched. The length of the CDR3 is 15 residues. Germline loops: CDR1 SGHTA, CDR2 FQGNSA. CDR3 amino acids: CASSHRGQDPYGYTF. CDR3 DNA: TGTGCCAGCAGCCATAGGGGACAGGACCCCTATGGCTACACCTTC.

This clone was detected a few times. The CDR3, as DNA: TGTGCCAGCAGTTACTTCCAGAACACTGAAGCTTTCTTT. Residues: CASSYFQNTEAFF. The chain combines TRBV6-5 with TRBJ1-1; no clear D gene. Germline CDR1 and CDR2: MNHEY and SVGAGI. The CDR3 loop spans 13 amino acids. Trimming removed 1 base at V and 1 base at J, with 4 bases between.

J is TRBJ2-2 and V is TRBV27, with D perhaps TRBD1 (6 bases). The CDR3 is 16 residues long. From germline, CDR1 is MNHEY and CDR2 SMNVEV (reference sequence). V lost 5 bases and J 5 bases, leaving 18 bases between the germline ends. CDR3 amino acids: CASSSHWDTLTGELFF. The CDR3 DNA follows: TGTGCCAGCAGTAGTCATTGGGACACTCTGACCGGGGAGCTGTTTTTT.

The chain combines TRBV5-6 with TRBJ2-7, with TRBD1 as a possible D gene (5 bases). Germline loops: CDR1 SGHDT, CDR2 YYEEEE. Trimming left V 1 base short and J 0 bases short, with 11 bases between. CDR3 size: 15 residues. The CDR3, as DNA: TGTGCCAGCAGCTTGAACAGGCTTTACTCCTACGAGCAGTACTTC. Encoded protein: CASSLNRLYSYEQYF.

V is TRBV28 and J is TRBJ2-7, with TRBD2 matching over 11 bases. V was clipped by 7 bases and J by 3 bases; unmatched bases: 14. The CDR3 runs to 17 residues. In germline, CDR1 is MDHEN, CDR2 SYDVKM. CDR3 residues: CASKEGLAGGLGYEQYF. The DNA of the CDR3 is TGTGCCAGCAAGGAGGGGCTAGCGGGAGGCCTGGGCTACGAGCAGTACTTC.

The CDR3 is CASSLGLAGVGDTQYF. In DNA form, the CDR3 reads TGTGCCAGCAGCTTAGGACTAGCGGGAGTAGGGGATACGCAGTATTTT. The genes are TRBV7-7 and TRBJ2-3, with 12 bases that match TRBD2. Germline V gene data show CDR1 as SSHAT and CDR2 as FNYEAQ (reference sequence). This CDR3 contains 16 residues. Trimming took 1 base from V and 6 from J; bases not matched to a gene: 5.

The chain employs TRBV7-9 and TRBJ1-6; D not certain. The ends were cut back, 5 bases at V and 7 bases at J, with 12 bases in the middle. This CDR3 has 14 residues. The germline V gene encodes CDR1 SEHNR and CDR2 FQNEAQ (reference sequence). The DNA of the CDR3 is TGTGCCAGCAGCGCTACAGTTCCAAATTCACCCCTCCACTTT. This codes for CASSATVPNSPLHF.

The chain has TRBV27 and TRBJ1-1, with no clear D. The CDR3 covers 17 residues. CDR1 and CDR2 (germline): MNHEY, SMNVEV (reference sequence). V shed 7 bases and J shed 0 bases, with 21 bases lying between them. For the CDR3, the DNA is TGTGCCAGCATATCCCCGGGGAGGAGTGTTATGAACACTGAAGCTTTCTTT. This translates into CASISPGRSVMNTEAFF.

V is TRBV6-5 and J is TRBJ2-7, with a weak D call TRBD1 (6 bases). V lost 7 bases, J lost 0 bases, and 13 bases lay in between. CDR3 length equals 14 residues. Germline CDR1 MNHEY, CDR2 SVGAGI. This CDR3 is CASKSRDISYEQYF. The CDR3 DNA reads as TGTGCCAGCAAAAGCCGGGACATCTCCTACGAGCAGTACTTC.

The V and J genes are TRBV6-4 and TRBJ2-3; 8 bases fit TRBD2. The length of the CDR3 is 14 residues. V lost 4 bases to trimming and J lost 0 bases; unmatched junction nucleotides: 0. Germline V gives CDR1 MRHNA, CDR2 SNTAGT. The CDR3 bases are TGTGCCAGCAGTGCTAGCGGGAGCACAGATACGCAGTATTTT. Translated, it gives CASSASGSTDTQYF.

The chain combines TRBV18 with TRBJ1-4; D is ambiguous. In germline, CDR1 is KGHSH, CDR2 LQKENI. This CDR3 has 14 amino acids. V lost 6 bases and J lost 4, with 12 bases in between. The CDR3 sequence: CASSSGAGNEKLFF. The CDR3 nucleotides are TGTGCCAGCTCCTCTGGAGCGGGTAATGAAAAACTGTTTTTT.

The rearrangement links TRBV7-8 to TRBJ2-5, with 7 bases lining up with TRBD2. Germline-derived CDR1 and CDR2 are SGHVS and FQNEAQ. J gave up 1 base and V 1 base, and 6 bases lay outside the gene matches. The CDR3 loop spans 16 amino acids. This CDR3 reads CASSLVGGVGQETQYF. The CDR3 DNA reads TGTGCCAGCAGCTTAGTGGGGGGGGTAGGCCAAGAGACCCAGTACTTC. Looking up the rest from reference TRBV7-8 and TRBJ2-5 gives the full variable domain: GAGVSQSPRYKVAKRGQDVALRCDPISGHVSLFWYQQALGQGPEFLTYFQNEAQLDKSGLPSDRFFAERPEGSVSTLKIQRTQQEDSAVYLCASSLVGGVGQETQYFGPGTRLLVL.

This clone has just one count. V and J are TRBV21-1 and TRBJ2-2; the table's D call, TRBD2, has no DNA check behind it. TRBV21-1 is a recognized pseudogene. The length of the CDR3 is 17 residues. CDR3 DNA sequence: TGTGCCAGCAGCAAAGTGACTAGCGGGAGTCGTCCCGGGGAGCTGTTTTTT. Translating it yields CASSKVTSGSRPGELFF.

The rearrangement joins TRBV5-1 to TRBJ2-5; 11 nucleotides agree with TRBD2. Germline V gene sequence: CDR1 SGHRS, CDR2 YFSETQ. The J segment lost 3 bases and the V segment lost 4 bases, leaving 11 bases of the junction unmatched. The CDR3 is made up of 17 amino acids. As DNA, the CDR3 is TGCGCCAGCAGCCACCACTTACTAGCGGGGGAGAAAGAGACCCAGTACTTC. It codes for CASSHHLLAGEKETQYF.

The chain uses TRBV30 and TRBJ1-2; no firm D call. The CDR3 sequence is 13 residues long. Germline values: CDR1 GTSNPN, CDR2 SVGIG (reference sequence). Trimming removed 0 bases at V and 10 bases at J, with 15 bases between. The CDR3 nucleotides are TGTGCCTGGAGTGTACGAAGGAGTGATGACTACACCTTC. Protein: CAWSVRRSDDYTF.

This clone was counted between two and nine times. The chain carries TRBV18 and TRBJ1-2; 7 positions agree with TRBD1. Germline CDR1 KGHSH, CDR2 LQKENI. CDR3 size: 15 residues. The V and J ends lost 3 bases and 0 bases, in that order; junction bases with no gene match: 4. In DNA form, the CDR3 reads TGTGCCAGCTCACCCGACAGGGACACTAACTATGGCTACACCTTC. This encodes CASSPDRDTNYGYTF. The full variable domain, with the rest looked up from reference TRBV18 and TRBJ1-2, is NAGVMQNPRHLVRRRGQEARLRCSPMKGHSHVYWYRQLPEEGLKFMVYLQKENIIDESGMPKERFSAEFPKEGPSILRIQQVVRGDSAAYFCASSPDRDTNYGYTFGSGTRLTVV.

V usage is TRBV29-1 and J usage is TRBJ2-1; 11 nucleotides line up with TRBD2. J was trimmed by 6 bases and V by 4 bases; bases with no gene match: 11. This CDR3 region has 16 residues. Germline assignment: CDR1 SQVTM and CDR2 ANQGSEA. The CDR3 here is CSVVRSGRALGNEQFF. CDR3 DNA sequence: TGCAGCGTTGTTCGTAGCGGGAGGGCACTCGGCAATGAGCAGTTCTTC.

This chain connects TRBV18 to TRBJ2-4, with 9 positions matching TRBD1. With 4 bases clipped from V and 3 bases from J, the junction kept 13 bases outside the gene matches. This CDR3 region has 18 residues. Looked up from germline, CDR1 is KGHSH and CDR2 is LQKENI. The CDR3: CASSRDRVVWSGKNIQYF. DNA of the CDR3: TGTGCCAGCTCACGGGACAGGGTGGTGTGGTCTGGCAAAAACATTCAGTACTTC.

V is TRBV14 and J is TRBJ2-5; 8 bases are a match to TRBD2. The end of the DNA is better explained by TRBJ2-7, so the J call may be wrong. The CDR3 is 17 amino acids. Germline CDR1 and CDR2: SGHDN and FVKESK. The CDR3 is CASSRPSFPSGPYEQYF. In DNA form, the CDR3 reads TGTGCCAGCAGCCGCCCATCTTTCCCTAGCGGGCCCTACGAGCAGTACTTC.

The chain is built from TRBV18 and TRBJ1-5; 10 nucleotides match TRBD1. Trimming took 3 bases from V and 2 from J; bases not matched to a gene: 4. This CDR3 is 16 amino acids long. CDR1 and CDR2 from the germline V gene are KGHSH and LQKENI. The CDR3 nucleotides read TGTGCCAGCTCACCCTTCGGGACAGGGGGCAATCAGCCCCAGCATTTT. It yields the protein CASSPFGTGGNQPQHF.

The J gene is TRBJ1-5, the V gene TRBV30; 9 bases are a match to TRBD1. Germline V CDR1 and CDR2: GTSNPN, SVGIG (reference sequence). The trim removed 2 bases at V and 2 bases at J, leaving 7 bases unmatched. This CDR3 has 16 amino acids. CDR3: CAWSLDRGNRNQPQHF. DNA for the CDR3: TGTGCCTGGAGTTTAGACAGGGGGAACCGCAATCAGCCCCAGCATTTT.

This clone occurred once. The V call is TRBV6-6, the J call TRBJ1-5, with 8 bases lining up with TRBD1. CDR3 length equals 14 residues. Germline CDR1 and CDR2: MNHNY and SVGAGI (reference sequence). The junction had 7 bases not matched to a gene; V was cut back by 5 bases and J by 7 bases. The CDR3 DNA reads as TGTGCCAGCAGTCGACAGGGGCTACAGCAGCCCCAGCATTTT. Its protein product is CASSRQGLQQPQHF.

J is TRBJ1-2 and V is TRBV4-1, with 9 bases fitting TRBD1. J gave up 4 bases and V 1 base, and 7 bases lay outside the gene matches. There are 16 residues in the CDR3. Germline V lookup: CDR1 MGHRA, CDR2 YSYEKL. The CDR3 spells CASSQGETGGIYGYTF. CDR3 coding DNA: TGCGCCAGCAGCCAAGGGGAGACAGGGGGAATCTATGGCTACACCTTC.

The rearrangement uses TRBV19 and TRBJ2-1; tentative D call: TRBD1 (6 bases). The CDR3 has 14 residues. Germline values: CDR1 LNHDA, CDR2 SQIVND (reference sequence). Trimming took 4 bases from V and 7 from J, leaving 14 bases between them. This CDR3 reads CASSKQGPQNEQFF. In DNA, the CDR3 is TGTGCCAGTAGTAAACAGGGACCCCAAAATGAGCAGTTCTTC.

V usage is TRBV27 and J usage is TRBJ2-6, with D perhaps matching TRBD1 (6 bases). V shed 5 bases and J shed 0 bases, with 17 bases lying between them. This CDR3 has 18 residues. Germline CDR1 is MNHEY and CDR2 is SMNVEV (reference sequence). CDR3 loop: CASSPAPGAFSGANVLTF. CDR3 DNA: TGTGCCAGCAGTCCGGCCCCAGGGGCCTTCTCTGGGGCCAACGTCCTGACTTTC.

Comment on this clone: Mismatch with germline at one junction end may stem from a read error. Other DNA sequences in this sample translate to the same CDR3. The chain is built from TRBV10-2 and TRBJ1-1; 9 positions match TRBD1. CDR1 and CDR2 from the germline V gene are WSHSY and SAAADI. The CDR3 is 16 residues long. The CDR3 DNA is TGCGCCAGCAGTGATCTGACAGGGGGTGCTGGCACTGAAGCCTTCTTT. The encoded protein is CASSDLTGGAGTEAFF.

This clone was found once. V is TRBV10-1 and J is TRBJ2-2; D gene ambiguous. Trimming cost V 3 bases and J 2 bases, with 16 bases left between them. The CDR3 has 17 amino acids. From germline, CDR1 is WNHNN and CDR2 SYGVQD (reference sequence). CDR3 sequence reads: CASSEPVDSINTGELFF. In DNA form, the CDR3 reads TGCGCCAGCAGTGAACCTGTAGACTCTATCAACACCGGGGAGCTGTTTTTT.

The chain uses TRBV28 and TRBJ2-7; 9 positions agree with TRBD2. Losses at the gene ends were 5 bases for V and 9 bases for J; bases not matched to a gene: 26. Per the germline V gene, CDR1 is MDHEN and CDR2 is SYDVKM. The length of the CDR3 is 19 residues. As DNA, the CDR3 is TGTGCCAGCAGTACCCTTATGCCCGAACCGGGACTAGCTGCGATCGTGCAGTACTTC. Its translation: CASSTLMPEPGLAAIVQYF.

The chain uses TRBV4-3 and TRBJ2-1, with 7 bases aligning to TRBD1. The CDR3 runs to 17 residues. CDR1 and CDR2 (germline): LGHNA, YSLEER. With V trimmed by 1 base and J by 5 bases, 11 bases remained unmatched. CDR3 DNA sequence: TGCGCCAGCAGCCAAGCTGTCTCCGGGACAGTTAACAATGAGCAGTTCTTC. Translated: CASSQAVSGTVNNEQFF.